This T cell receptor beta chain is from a study of PD-1 blockade in classical Hodgkin lymphoma. As to this clone: Antigen specificity is unknown.

Study results and caveats: When set against healthy donors, newly diagnosed patients were reported to show lower baseline TCR diversity.

TCRdb keeps only in-frame clones here, not all; method: immunoSEQ multiplex PCR. The sample yields roughly 4,200 clones, around 69% seen once. With no exception, relapse followed autologous stem cell transplantation in all patients, and brentuximab vedotin exposure varied. The sequence was collected from a human donor with classical Hodgkin lymphoma. This specimen consisted of peripheral blood mononuclear cells (PBMCs), obtained before the second cycle of nivolumab.

The DNA for the CDR3 is TGTGCCAGCAGCTCGGGACTAGCGGGAGCTCGCACAGATACGCAGTATTTT. Its translation is CASSSGLAGARTDTQYF. V is TRBV7-2 and J is TRBJ2-3; 14 nucleotides line up with TRBD2. Germline trimming cut 4 bases from V and 1 base from J; bases unmatched to any gene: 4. The length of the CDR3 is 17 residues. Germline CDR1 SGHTA, CDR2 FQGNSA.